These 26 T cell receptor beta chains came from one sample sequenced in a study of radiation and T cells in renal cell carcinoma. Method: immunoSEQ multiplex PCR; TCRdb's copy keeps in-frame clones and lacks some. This table holds 100,000 to 150,000 clones, roughly four fifths found once. Time point noted: blood 2 weeks post-SBRT. Sample treatment: 15 Gy SBRT to primary tumor, nephrectomy 4 weeks later. The source material was blood, sampled from a patient whose treatment included radiotherapy and nephrectomy. The receptors come from a man over 45 with renal cell carcinoma.

The CDR3 DNA follows: TGTGCCAGCAGTGGGGACAGGGACGAGCAGTACTTC. Translated, it gives CASSGDRDEQYF. The rearrangement joins TRBV2 to TRBJ2-7, with 9 nucleotides matching TRBD1. There are 12 residues in the CDR3. J lost 5 bases, V lost 4 bases, and 0 bases had no gene match. The germline V gene encodes CDR1 SNHLY and CDR2 FYNNEI.

The sample holds a few counts of this clone. This sequence joins TRBV30 and TRBJ1-1, with D maybe TRBD1 (5 bases). The CDR3 extends over 14 amino acids. Per the germline V gene, CDR1 is GTSNPN and CDR2 is SVGIG (reference sequence). The V end was cut by 5 bases, the J end by 4 bases, with 17 bases between. Here the CDR3 DNA reads TGTGCCTGGGCCCGGACCTCGGGGGGCACTGAAGCTTTCTTT. Protein product: CAWARTSGGTEAFF.

J is TRBJ1-4 and V is TRBV7-2; 8 nucleotides match TRBD1. Trimming took 5 bases from V and 3 from J; bases not matched to a gene: 8. Germline lookup yields CDR1 SGHTA and CDR2 FQGNSA. The CDR3 is made up of 16 amino acids. The CDR3 nucleotides read TGTGCCAGCAGCCCAGGGACAGGAGGAGCTAATGAAAAACTGTTTTTT. Translation gives CASSPGTGGANEKLFF.

The genes are TRBV5-1 and TRBJ2-7; no reliable D call. Trimming shortened V by 1 base and J by 0 bases, and 8 bases separated the two germline ends. This CDR3 region has 14 residues. Per the germline V gene, CDR1 is SGHRS and CDR2 is YFSETQ. CDR3 protein: CASSLTTDSYEQYF. CDR3 coding DNA: TGCGCCAGCAGCTTGACGACGGACTCCTACGAGCAGTACTTC.

The chain carries TRBV5-1 and TRBJ1-3; unclear D gene. The CDR3 runs 13 residues. Germline assignment: CDR1 SGHRS and CDR2 YFSETQ. Trimming shortened V by 1 base and J by 3 bases, and 5 bases separated the two germline ends. CDR3 nucleotides: TGCGCCAGCAGCTTGTCAGGTGGAAACACCATATATTTT. As protein: CASSLSGGNTIYF.

This chain links TRBV15 with TRBJ2-1, with D tentatively TRBD2 (5 bases). Deletions cut 2 bases from V and 6 bases from J, with 17 bases between. Looked up from germline, CDR1 is LNHNV and CDR2 is YYDKDF (reference sequence). The CDR3 length is 16 residues. The CDR3 spells CATSRNFDTAGNEQFF. As DNA, the CDR3 is TGTGCCACCAGCAGAAACTTCGACACGGCGGGCAATGAGCAGTTCTTC. The entire variable domain, with the rest obtained from reference TRBV15 and TRBJ2-1, is as follows: DAMVIQNPRYQVTQFGKPVTLSCSQTLNHNVMYWYQQKSSQAPKLLFHYYDKDFNNEADTPDNFQSRRPNTSFCFLDIRSPGLGDTAMYLCATSRNFDTAGNEQFFGPGTRLTVL.

This clone was seen once. The chain joins TRBV19 to TRBJ2-1; TRBD2 aligns across 13 bases. Germline assignment: CDR1 LNHDA and CDR2 SQIVND (reference sequence). Unmatched junction bases numbered 10, after V lost 6 bases and J lost 5 bases. The CDR3 runs 17 residues. CDR3 in DNA: TGTGCCAGTAGGGCCGGGACTAGCGGGATTCCGGACAATGAGCAGTTCTTC. It translates to CASRAGTSGIPDNEQFF.

The rearrangement joins TRBV27 to TRBJ1-5; the match to TRBD1 covers 7 bases. The length of the CDR3 is 14 residues. The V and J ends lost 4 bases and 7 bases, in that order; junction bases with no gene match: 7. CDR1 MNHEY and CDR2 SMNVEV come from the germline V gene (reference sequence). This CDR3 reads CASSSHQGDQPQHF. The CDR3 DNA reads TGTGCCAGCAGTTCGCACCAGGGGGACCAGCCCCAGCATTTT.

The chain recombines TRBV28 with TRBJ2-1; 11 bases line up with TRBD2. The CDR3 runs to 15 residues. Germline CDR1 reads MDHEN; CDR2 reads SYDVKM. Losses at the gene ends were 5 bases for V and 8 bases for J; bases not matched to a gene: 8. The CDR3, as DNA: TGTGCCAGCAGTCACTTAGCGGGAGGGCCCTATGAGCAGTTCTTC. This gives the protein CASSHLAGGPYEQFF.

The gene calls are TRBV2 and TRBJ2-5, with TRBD2 matching over 9 bases. The CDR3 loop spans 17 amino acids. The V gene end was trimmed by 6 bases and the J gene end by 2 bases; junction bases not matched to a gene: 13. Per germline, CDR1 SNHLY and CDR2 FYNNEI. The CDR3 region has the DNA TGTGCCAGCAGGGAAACCGCGGGGGGGCGGGATCAAGAGACCCAGTACTTC. The encoded protein is CASRETAGGRDQETQYF.

V gene TRBV14 combines with J gene TRBJ2-5; possibly TRBD2 for D (5 bases). V dropped 4 bases and J dropped 4 bases, with 10 bases sitting between them. In germline, CDR1 is SGHDN, CDR2 FVKESK. The CDR3 has 13 amino acids. This CDR3 reads CASSPRVVETQYF. CDR3 in DNA: TGTGCCAGCAGCCCGAGGGTAGTAGAGACCCAGTACTTC.

This clone has just a few counts. This chain uses TRBV19 with TRBJ1-5, with D unclear. Germline V gives CDR1 LNHDA, CDR2 SQIVND (reference sequence). The V gene lost 5 bases and the J gene lost 1 base, with 12 bases spanning the gap. This CDR3 is built from 15 residues. CDR3 sequence: CASSPMAGSNQPQHF. CDR3 in DNA: TGTGCCAGTAGTCCGATGGCGGGGAGCAATCAGCCCCAGCATTTT.

This chain connects TRBV18 to TRBJ2-7, with D unclear. CDR1 KGHSH and CDR2 LQKENI come from the germline V gene. The ends were cut back, 3 bases at V and 4 bases at J, with 1 base in the middle. CDR3 length: 10 residues. The CDR3 DNA reads as TGTGCCAGCTCACCTTACGAGCAGTACTTC. It codes for CASSPYEQYF.

J is TRBJ2-7 and V is TRBV19, with 8 bases identical to TRBD2. CDR1 and CDR2 (germline): LNHDA, SQIVND (reference sequence). The CDR3 totals 13 residues. Trimming took 4 bases from V and 6 from J; bases not matched to a gene: 5. The CDR3 reads CASSTRGAVEQYF. In DNA, the CDR3 is TGTGCCAGTAGTACGCGGGGGGCCGTCGAGCAGTACTTC.

The J gene is TRBJ1-2, the V gene TRBV7-3, with a tentative D call TRBD1 (6 bases). This CDR3 region has 17 residues. Germline CDR1 is SGHTA and CDR2 is FQGTGA. The V and J ends lost 2 bases and 4 bases respectively, with 20 bases between them. As DNA, the CDR3 is TGTGCCAGCAGCTTAGCGGGGAGGGCAGGGGAAGGCTATGGCTACACCTTC. Amino acid sequence: CASSLAGRAGEGYGYTF.

CDR3 bases: TGTGCCAGCAGCTTAGGGGGACTGGGTAATGAAAAACTGTTTTTT. It specifies CASSLGGLGNEKLFF. The V call is TRBV7-9, the J call TRBJ1-4; tentatively, D is TRBD1 (5 bases). Germline-derived CDR1 and CDR2 are SEHNR and FQNEAQ (reference sequence). V shed 1 base and J shed 4 bases, with 10 bases lying between them. This CDR3 is 15 amino acids long.

The chain is built from TRBV5-1 and TRBJ1-5, with 9 bases matching TRBD1. The CDR3 is 14 amino acids. Trimming removed 4 bases from V and 4 bases from J; junction bases left unmatched: 3. CDR1 is SGHRS, CDR2 YFSETQ, per germline. CDR3 bases: TGCGCCAGCAGCATGGGGACAGGGAATCAGCCCCAGCATTTT. Its protein is CASSMGTGNQPQHF.

The CDR3 loop reads CASSGQSYNSPLHF. In DNA form, the CDR3 reads TGTGCCAGTTCGGGACAGAGTTATAATTCACCCCTCCACTTT. The rearrangement joins TRBV19 to TRBJ1-6; 7 nucleotides line up with TRBD1. CDR1 LNHDA and CDR2 SQIVND come from the germline V gene (reference sequence). The CDR3 consists of 14 residues. Unmatched junction bases numbered 5, after V lost 8 bases and J lost 4 bases.

J is TRBJ2-1 and V is TRBV28, with 9 bases aligning to TRBD2. V gave up 3 bases and J gave up 4 bases; unmatched junction bases: 13. The CDR3 runs to 18 residues. Germline CDR1 MDHEN, CDR2 SYDVKM. The CDR3 DNA reads TGTGCCAGCAGTTTGGCTCTCTTAGCGGGAGATAGGTACAATGAGCAGTTCTTC. Translated: CASSLALLAGDRYNEQFF.

CDR3 loop: CASSLVTGDTGELFF. The CDR3 DNA reads TGTGCCAGCAGCTTGGTAACAGGGGACACCGGGGAGCTGTTTTTT. The chain has TRBV5-6 and TRBJ2-2; 7 bases agree with TRBD1. J lost 3 bases, V lost 0 bases, and 2 bases had no gene match. The CDR3 length is 15 residues. Per the germline V gene, CDR1 is SGHDT and CDR2 is YYEEEE.

This clone was seen just once. The chain recombines TRBV6-5 with TRBJ1-2; 7 bases align to TRBD1. The V gene's germline CDR1 is MNHEY and CDR2 SVGAGI. The junction had 3 bases not matched to a gene; V was cut back by 1 base and J by 1 base. This CDR3 region has 15 residues. The CDR3 nucleotides are TGTGCCAGCAGTTACTACAGGGGAAGTAACTATGGCTACACCTTC. It translates to CASSYYRGSNYGYTF.

This clone has just a few counts. J is TRBJ1-1 and V is TRBV21-1; TRBD1, as called in the table, went unchecked against the DNA. TRBV21-1 is described as a pseudogene. CDR3 length: 14 amino acids. The CDR3 here is CASSTAGGNTEAFF. Here the CDR3 DNA reads TGTGCCAGCAGCACGGCAGGGGGGAACACTGAAGCTTTCTTT.

The V and J genes are TRBV7-8 and TRBJ1-1; no reliable D call. CDR3 size: 13 residues. Germline V gives CDR1 SGHVS, CDR2 FQNEAQ. V lost 6 bases to trimming and J lost 3 bases, with 11 bases between them. The CDR3 region is CASRPNRDTEAFF. The CDR3 DNA follows: TGTGCCAGCAGACCAAATAGGGACACTGAAGCTTTCTTT.

V and J are TRBV10-3 and TRBJ2-3, with TRBD2 matching over 12 bases. This CDR3 spans 17 amino acids. Germline V gene data show CDR1 as ENHRY and CDR2 as SYGVKD. Trimming at V came to 6 bases and at J to 2 bases, leaving 9 bases not matched to a gene. CDR3: CAISKTLAGGTTDTQYF. DNA for the CDR3: TGTGCCATCAGCAAGACCCTAGCGGGAGGGACCACAGATACGCAGTATTTT.

The rearrangement uses TRBV30 and TRBJ1-1, with D unresolved. Germline V CDR1 and CDR2: GTSNPN, SVGIG (reference sequence). With 2 bases removed from V and 2 bases from J, the gap between germline ends came to 6 bases. The CDR3 sequence is 12 residues long. The CDR3 here is CAWSLGNTEAFF. The CDR3 DNA reads as TGTGCCTGGAGTTTAGGAAACACTGAAGCTTTCTTT.

The chain employs TRBV9 and TRBJ2-2; the D is unclear. From germline, CDR1 is SGDLS and CDR2 YYNGEE. V lost 1 base, J lost 8 bases, and 6 bases lay in between. The CDR3 has 12 amino acids. Here the CDR3 DNA reads TGTGCCAGCAGCGTATCCAGGGGGGAGCTGTTTTTT. This codes for CASSVSRGELFF.